This T cell receptor (beta chain) was captured by sequencing in a study of blood T cell repertoires in COVID-19. Study information: From T cells, B-cell-depleted T cells, or PBMCs came the material, which was cDNA or gDNA.

This clone turned up a few times. Data came from immunoSEQ multiplex PCR; TCRdb stores just in-frame clones and leaves some out. The table shows 75,000 to 95,000 clones, with over 75% occurring only once. The CDR3 runs to 13 residues. V lost 4 bases and J 4 bases, leaving 8 bases between the germline ends. In germline, CDR1 is SGHTA, CDR2 FQGNSA. Input material: peripheral blood. The J gene is TRBJ1-5, the V gene TRBV7-2; D perhaps matches TRBD1 (6 bases). The clonotype comes from a woman aged 80 or over with acute or convalescent COVID-19. The CDR3 is CASSYQGNQPQHF. The DNA of the CDR3 is TGTGCCAGCAGCTACCAGGGGAATCAGCCCCAGCATTTT.